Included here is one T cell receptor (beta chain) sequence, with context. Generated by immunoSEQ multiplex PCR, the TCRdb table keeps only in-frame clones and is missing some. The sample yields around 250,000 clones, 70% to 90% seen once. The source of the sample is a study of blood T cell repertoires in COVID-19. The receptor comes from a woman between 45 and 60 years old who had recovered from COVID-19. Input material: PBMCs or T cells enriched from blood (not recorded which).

The chain's CDR3 is CASSKVGPRPGTSVDEQFF. CDR3 DNA: TGCGCCAGCAGCAAGGTGGGGCCCCGACCCGGGACTAGCGTCGATGAGCAGTTCTTC. This chain connects TRBV5-1 to TRBJ2-1, with 10 bases that match TRBD2. The germline V gene encodes CDR1 SGHRS and CDR2 YFSETQ. This CDR3 contains 19 residues. Trimming at V came to 4 bases and at J to 8 bases, leaving 21 bases not matched to a gene.